This entry describes one T cell receptor (beta chain). Germline assignment: CDR1 SGHDN and CDR2 FVKESK. V was clipped by 2 bases and J by 2 bases, with 10 bases between them. The CDR3 consists of 14 residues. Seattle patient enrollment occurred during active infection, with longitudinal follow-up thereafter. The record originates from a study of blood T cell repertoires in COVID-19. Across the study: COVID-19 samples from acute and convalescent phases originated in the United States, Italy and Spain. Nucleic acid was either cDNA or gDNA, and it came from T cells, B-cell-depleted T cells, or PBMCs.

As handled by the study authors: Estimation of nucleated cell counts relied on the amplification of reference gene primers. The table came from immunoSEQ multiplex PCR; TCRdb's copy has only in-frame clones and leaves some out. The V and J calls and clone size come from that table; D and trimming were worked out from the DNA. Here the sample spans 250,000 or so clones, nearly 90% being singletons. The chain uses TRBV14 and TRBJ2-7; weak D call: TRBD1 (5 bases). Source material: peripheral blood. The receptor's source is a woman aged 55-70 years with COVID-19, enrolled during active disease. The CDR3 here is CASSQWGRTYEQYF. The CDR3 region has the DNA TGTGCCAGCAGCCAATGGGGCAGGACCTACGAGCAGTACTTC.